Shown below are 26 T cell receptor beta chains from a single sample sequenced in a study of T cell repertoires in cytomegalovirus infection. Antigens for these TCRs are unknown. TCRdb reprocessed the reads with MiXCR, giving one entry per CDR3 protein. The sample records 75,000 to 100,000 distinct CDR3 sequences, 45% to 50% being singletons. Source: CD8+ T cells from cultured PBMCs, taken from culture after CMV antigen stimulation. The source is a human donor in good health (CMV status not recorded). Some clones in this sample may be carry-over from other donors' samples.

This clonotype was seen a few times. V usage is TRBV7-6 and J usage is TRBJ2-3; 10 bases are a match to TRBD1. The CDR3 runs to 16 residues. Trimming took 5 bases from V and 2 from J; bases not matched to a gene: 7. Germline V CDR1 and CDR2: SGHVS, FNYEAQ. Here the CDR3 reads CASSPGQGETTDTQYF. The CDR3, as DNA: TGTGCCAGCAGCCCTGGACAGGGGGAAACCACAGATACGCAGTATTTT.

This clonotype has just a few counts. This chain uses TRBV6-1 with TRBJ2-3; possible D gene TRBD2, 6 bases. Germline loops: CDR1 MNHNS, CDR2 SASEGT. The CDR3 has 14 residues. V was trimmed by 8 bases and J by 0 bases, leaving 12 bases between them. This CDR3 reads CASSGELSTDTQYF. The CDR3 coding sequence is TGTGCCAGCTCGGGAGAGCTAAGCACAGATACGCAGTATTTT.

V usage is TRBV19 and J usage is TRBJ2-7, with TRBD1 identical over 9 bases. The germline CDR1 and CDR2 sequences are LNHDA and SQIVND (reference sequence). The V gene end was trimmed by 6 bases and the J gene end by 4 bases; junction bases not matched to a gene: 10. This CDR3 has 15 residues. The CDR3: CASRVRDRVSYEQYF. The CDR3 coding sequence is TGTGCCAGTAGGGTCCGGGACAGGGTCTCTTACGAGCAGTACTTC.

This sequence joins TRBV12-3 or TRBV12-4 and TRBJ1-2; no definite D call. This CDR3 spans 13 amino acids. Trimming pared 5 bases from V and 2 bases from J, leaving 9 bases between. The DNA for the CDR3 is TGTGCCAGCAGTCCGACTGCGAACTATGGCTACACCTTC. This translates into CASSPTANYGYTF.

This rearrangement joins TRBV7-8 to TRBJ1-5; 8 bases are shared with TRBD1. The V segment lost 5 bases and the J segment 7 bases; nucleotides outside the gene matches: 10. CDR3 length equals 15 residues. Germline V gene data show CDR1 as SGHVS and CDR2 as FQNEAQ. CDR3 DNA: TGTGCCAGCAGCCCCCGAGGGACAGGTCCACAGCCCCAGCATTTT. This codes for CASSPRGTGPQPQHF.

This rearrangement joins TRBV10-3 to TRBJ2-5; TRBD2 matches at 8 bases. This CDR3 has 17 residues. V was clipped by 2 bases and J by 0 bases; unmatched bases: 8. Germline lookup yields CDR1 ENHRY and CDR2 SYGVKD. CDR3 sequence (DNA): TGTGCCATCAGTGAGCCTCGCGGGGGGTTGGACCAAGAGACCCAGTACTTC. Translation gives CAISEPRGGLDQETQYF.

This clonotype was observed a few times. The J gene is TRBJ2-5, the V gene TRBV7-9; the D is unclear. Germline V CDR1 and CDR2: SEHNR, FQNEAQ (reference sequence). V lost 5 bases to trimming and J lost 2 bases, with 18 bases between them. This CDR3 has 16 residues. CDR3 loop: CASSPLLILEQETQYF. For the CDR3, the DNA is TGTGCCAGCAGCCCACTACTCATCCTAGAGCAAGAGACCCAGTACTTC.

This clonotype was found a few times. This chain connects TRBV11-2 to TRBJ1-1; D unresolved. CDR3 length equals 13 residues. Trimming cost V 3 bases and J 4 bases, with 9 bases left between them. Germline assignment: CDR1 SGHAT and CDR2 FQNNGV. CDR3 protein: CASSFGWTTEAFF. CDR3 nucleotide sequence: TGTGCCAGCAGCTTTGGGTGGACCACTGAAGCTTTCTTT.

V gene TRBV7-4 combines with J gene TRBJ1-5; the D is unclear. The germline CDR1 and CDR2 sequences are SGHVT and SQSDAQ. CDR3 length equals 13 residues. Between the trimmed V and J ends, which lost 1 base and 7 bases, there was a span of 8 bases. CDR3 in amino acids: CASSLGQRQPQHF. CDR3 DNA: TGTGCCAGCAGCTTAGGTCAGCGACAGCCCCAGCATTTT.

This chain connects TRBV20-1 to TRBJ2-7, with 9 bases that match TRBD2. CDR1 DFQATT and CDR2 SNEGSKA come from the germline V gene (reference sequence). Germline trimming cut 6 bases from V and 3 bases from J; bases unmatched to any gene: 9. The length of the CDR3 is 14 residues. The CDR3 is CSARGSGRRYEQYF. Here the CDR3 DNA reads TGCAGTGCCAGGGGTAGCGGGAGACGCTACGAGCAGTACTTC.

Only a few counts were recorded for this clonotype. V gene TRBV11-2 combines with J gene TRBJ2-3; D is uncertain. The germline gives CDR1 SGHAT, CDR2 FQNNGV. V shed 0 bases and J shed 2 bases, with 6 bases lying between them. This CDR3 has 14 amino acids. The CDR3 DNA reads TGTGCCAGCAGCTTAGAAAGACCCACAGATACGCAGTATTTT. Its protein product is CASSLERPTDTQYF.

DNA of the CDR3: TGCGCCAGCAGCCAGAGCCAGGGCTCCTACGAGCAGTACTTC. Its translation is CASSQSQGSYEQYF. This rearrangement joins TRBV4-1 to TRBJ2-7; D possibly corresponds to TRBD1 (5 bases). The CDR3 is 14 residues long. Germline V gene lookup returns CDR1 MGHRA and CDR2 YSYEKL. V shed 3 bases and J shed 0 bases, with 9 bases lying between them.

The J gene is TRBJ1-6, the V gene TRBV5-5; 7 bases fit TRBD1. CDR1 and CDR2 from the germline V gene are SGHKS and YYEKEE (reference sequence). V shed 4 bases, J shed 14 bases, and the junction held 9 bases outside the gene matches. This CDR3 has 13 amino acids. The CDR3 bases are TGTGCCAGCAGCGGGGGGACAGTAGATTCCCTCCACTTT. It encodes CASSGGTVDSLHF.

The CDR3 region has the DNA TGTGCCAGCAGTTTATTCAGACAGGGAGCCTACAATGAGCAGTTCTTC. Protein: CASSLFRQGAYNEQFF. This chain links TRBV27 with TRBJ2-1, with TRBD1 identical over 7 bases. The CDR3 contains 16 residues. J lost 2 bases, V lost 1 base, and 5 bases had no gene match. The germline V gene has CDR1 MNHEY and CDR2 SMNVEV (reference sequence).

V usage is TRBV5-4 and J usage is TRBJ2-3; maybe TRBD2 (5 bases). This CDR3 is 16 amino acids long. The germline V gene has CDR1 SGHNT and CDR2 YYREEE (reference sequence). V lost 4 bases and J 2 bases, leaving 17 bases between the germline ends. The CDR3 nucleotides are TGTGCCAGCAGCACTAGAGTCATCAGGTTCACAGATACGCAGTATTTT. Translated: CASSTRVIRFTDTQYF. The full variable domain, with the rest looked up from reference TRBV5-4 and TRBJ2-3, is ETGVTQSPTHLIKTRGQQVTLRCSSQSGHNTVSWYQQALGQGPQFIFQYYREEENGRGNFPPRFSGLQFPNYSSELNVNALELDDSALYLCASSTRVIRFTDTQYFGPGTRLTVL.

The CDR3, as DNA: TGCAGCGTTGAAGGGGGACCGGGTACCTACGAGCAGTACTTC. Its protein is CSVEGGPGTYEQYF. The gene calls are TRBV29-1 and TRBJ2-7; perhaps D is TRBD1 or TRBD2 (5 bases each). Trimming stripped 1 base from V and 2 bases from J, with 12 bases between. This CDR3 contains 14 residues. Germline CDR1 reads SQVTM; CDR2 reads ANQGSEA.

This sequence joins TRBV7-6 and TRBJ2-7; tentative D call: TRBD2 (5 bases). The CDR3 runs to 14 residues. Germline CDR1 and CDR2: SGHVS and FNYEAQ. Trimming cost V 4 bases and J 2 bases, with 12 bases left between them. The CDR3: CASSSSGETYEQYF. Here the CDR3 DNA reads TGTGCCAGCAGCTCCAGTGGGGAGACCTACGAGCAGTACTTC.

This clonotype was seen more than once but under ten times. This chain joins TRBV7-3 and TRBJ2-2; TRBD2 might be the D (6 bases). The V and J ends lost 5 bases and 4 bases respectively, with 11 bases between them. The CDR3 spans 14 residues. Germline V lookup: CDR1 SGHTA, CDR2 FQGTGA. DNA of the CDR3: TGTGCCAGCAGCCCTTCCGGGAGCACCGGGGAGCTGTTTTTT. Its protein product is CASSPSGSTGELFF.

The chain combines TRBV28 with TRBJ2-7, with D possibly being TRBD1 or TRBD2 (5 bases each). The germline V and J ends were trimmed by 5 bases and 4 bases, with 12 bases remaining between them. CDR3 length: 13 residues. CDR1 is MDHEN, CDR2 SYDVKM, per germline. CDR3 residues: CASSRGGGYEQYF. DNA of the CDR3: TGTGCCAGCAGTCGTGGTGGGGGTTACGAGCAGTACTTC.

This chain's CDR3 is CASSPKDRKQETQYF. CDR3 nucleotide sequence: TGTGCCAGCAGCCCAAAGGACAGAAAGCAAGAGACCCAGTACTTC. The J gene is TRBJ2-5, the V gene TRBV9; a weak D match, TRBD1 (6 bases). V was shortened by 4 bases and J by 2 bases, with 15 bases between the two germline ends. Germline CDR1 reads SGDLS; CDR2 reads YYNGEE. The CDR3 extends over 15 amino acids.

This clonotype was counted ten times or more. The chain couples TRBV11-2 to TRBJ2-3; 14 bases are a match to TRBD2. The V segment lost 3 bases and the J segment 4 bases; nucleotides outside the gene matches: 9. The length of the CDR3 is 18 residues. CDR1 and CDR2 from the germline V gene are SGHAT and FQNNGV. CDR3 bases: TGTGCCAGCAGCTTGGGGGGGACTAGCGGGAGCGAGGCAGATACGCAGTATTTT. This translates into CASSLGGTSGSEADTQYF. The whole variable domain, filled in from reference TRBV11-2 and TRBJ2-3, reads EAGVAQSPRYKIIEKRQSVAFWCNPISGHATLYWYQQILGQGPKLLIQFQNNGVVDDSQLPKDRFSAERLKGVDSTLKIQPAKLEDSAVYLCASSLGGTSGSEADTQYFGPGTRLTVL.

V is TRBV6-1 and J is TRBJ2-7, with D possibly called TRBD1 or TRBD2 (5 bases each). Per germline, CDR1 MNHNS and CDR2 SASEGT. The ends were cut back, 2 bases at V and 2 bases at J, with 13 bases in the middle. The CDR3 length is 15 residues. CDR3 sequence reads: CASSEWGTGPYEQYF. The CDR3 nucleotides read TGTGCCAGCAGTGAATGGGGTACGGGGCCCTACGAGCAGTACTTC.

The chain carries TRBV28 and TRBJ1-2; possibly TRBD1 for D (6 bases). The germline V and J ends were trimmed by 1 base and 7 bases, with 13 bases remaining between them. The CDR3 runs to 14 residues. Per the germline V gene, CDR1 is MDHEN and CDR2 is SYDVKM. CDR3 nucleotides: TGTGCCAGCAGTTTATTCGGGGGCTGGGGTGGCTACACCTTC. Protein product: CASSLFGGWGGYTF.

The table lists this clonotype with a few counts. The chain combines TRBV7-2 with TRBJ2-2; tentative D call: TRBD2 (6 bases). V was pared by 5 bases and J by 1 base, with 14 bases between. There are 16 residues in the CDR3. Germline CDR1 and CDR2: SGHTA and FQGNSA. The CDR3 DNA reads TGTGCCAGCAGCGGCTTTTGGCGGGGGAACACCGGGGAGCTGTTTTTT. It encodes CASSGFWRGNTGELFF.

This clonotype occurred once. This chain uses TRBV27 with TRBJ1-3, with 7 bases fitting TRBD1. This CDR3 region has 14 residues. After removal of 5 bases from V and 2 bases from J, the junction contained 3 bases not matched to a gene. Germline loops: CDR1 MNHEY, CDR2 SMNVEV (reference sequence). The CDR3: CASSPDRAGNTIYF. The CDR3 DNA follows: TGTGCCAGCAGTCCCGACAGGGCTGGAAACACCATATATTTT.

Only a few counts were recorded for this clonotype. The J gene is TRBJ2-5, the V gene TRBV7-2, with a possible D match to TRBD2 (7 bases). Trimming left V 2 bases short and J 5 bases short, with 15 bases between. Germline values: CDR1 SGHTA, CDR2 FQGNSA. CDR3 length equals 15 residues. For the CDR3, the DNA is TGTGCCAGCAGCTTAAGGAGGGGGGGCCGGGAGACCCAGTACTTC. The encoded protein is CASSLRRGGRETQYF.